The source of this T cell receptor (beta chain) is a study of T cell responses to AZD1222 COVID-19 vaccine. Clones were sequenced by immunoSEQ multiplex PCR, and TCRdb holds only the in-frame ones, with some missing. The sample carries about 150,000 clones, 80% to 90% recorded once. Germline V gene lookup returns CDR1 SEHNR and CDR2 FQNEAQ (reference sequence). Trimming left V 5 bases short and J 0 bases short, with 7 bases between. The CDR3 is made up of 13 amino acids. This specimen consisted of peripheral blood, obtained on day 0 of MenACWY control vaccination. The sequence was obtained from an adult in good health. This chain joins TRBV7-9 and TRBJ1-1, with D unclear. The CDR3 spells CASSEDMNTEAFF. The CDR3, as DNA: TGTGCCAGCAGCGAAGATATGAACACTGAAGCTTTCTTT.